This T cell receptor (beta chain) emerged from a study of shared clonotypes between healthy human individuals. About the research overall: CD4 naive cells filled three plates per donor, CD4 memory three, CD8 naive two and CD8 memory one. General study points: Owing to a small donor count, the genetic and exposure-history diversity represented was limited. Sorted-subset sequencing, rarefaction showed, was incomplete despite large depth. Clonotype sharing among the donors was expected to vary with sequencing depth.

About this clone itself: No antigen is known for it.

The table came from immunoSEQ multiplex PCR; TCRdb's copy has only in-frame clones and leaves some out. Here the sample spans approximately 1.9 million clones, just under 95% being singletons. The CDR3 has 15 residues. V was shortened by 5 bases and J by 5 bases, with 17 bases between the two germline ends. Germline V lookup: CDR1 MNHEY, CDR2 SMNVEV (reference sequence). Naive CD8 cells lacked CD45RO and underwent positive selection for CCR7, leaving out terminally differentiated effector memory CD45RA+ cells. The sequenced material came from naive CD8+ T cells from PBMCs. This chain connects TRBV27 to TRBJ2-3; D is tentatively TRBD1 or TRBD2 (7 bases each). This TCR was recovered from a man between 18 and 29 years old in good health. Some clones in this sample may be carry-over from other donors' samples. DNA for the CDR3: TGTGCCAGCAGTCCGCGACAGGGAGGGGGAGATACGCAGTATTTT. Protein sequence: CASSPRQGGGDTQYF.